One and the same sample provided the 22 T cell receptor beta chains below, sequenced in a study of shared T cell receptors in the human thymus. Generated by immunoSEQ multiplex PCR, the TCRdb table keeps only in-frame clones and is missing some. The data hold about 380,000 clones, with 85% to 95% observed a single time. Sequenced material: thymocytes. The receptors derive from a human donor.

V is TRBV11-1 and J is TRBJ1-1; a weak D match, TRBD1 (5 bases). Between the trimmed V and J ends, which lost 3 bases and 6 bases, there was a span of 8 bases. The CDR3 sequence is 12 residues long. The germline V gene has CDR1 SGHAT and CDR2 FQDESV (reference sequence). The CDR3 DNA reads TGTGCCAGCAGCTTCACAGGACCTGAAGCTTTCTTT. Translating gives CASSFTGPEAFF.

The V call is TRBV9, the J call TRBJ2-1; 8 bases are a match to TRBD2. CDR1 is SGDLS, CDR2 YYNGEE, per germline. The V and J ends lost 4 bases and 7 bases, in that order; junction bases with no gene match: 13. The CDR3 spans 16 residues. The CDR3 nucleotides read TGTGCCAGCAGCCCAGGTGTTTTTAGCGGGAAGAATGAGCAGTTCTTC. This codes for CASSPGVFSGKNEQFF.

The chain uses TRBV5-1 and TRBJ2-3; D unclear. Germline loops: CDR1 SGHRS, CDR2 YFSETQ. This CDR3 contains 13 residues. Trimming took 4 bases from V and 5 from J, leaving 11 bases between them. The CDR3 DNA reads TGCGCCAGCAGCCCGGACCTGATAGATACGCAGTATTTT. This sequence encodes CASSPDLIDTQYF.

The V and J genes are TRBV11-2 and TRBJ1-2; D call uncertain. This CDR3 contains 13 residues. Germline CDR1 is SGHAT and CDR2 is FQNNGV. V gave up 4 bases and J gave up 4 bases, with 10 bases separating them. The CDR3 DNA reads TGTGCCAGCAGCTCATGGACCCTCTATGGCTACACCTTC. It encodes CASSSWTLYGYTF.

V usage is TRBV19 and J usage is TRBJ1-2; the D gene is possibly TRBD1 (6 bases). This CDR3 contains 15 residues. Germline assignment: CDR1 LNHDA and CDR2 SQIVND (reference sequence). The V end was cut by 3 bases, the J end by 0 bases, with 11 bases between. The CDR3 region has the DNA TGTGCCAGTAGTATCCAGGGGCCCCCTAACTATGGCTACACCTTC. As protein: CASSIQGPPNYGYTF.

This chain uses TRBV6-6 with TRBJ1-1, with 10 positions matching TRBD1. The CDR3 covers 15 residues. Losses at the gene ends were 8 bases for V and 4 bases for J; bases not matched to a gene: 10. CDR1 is MNHNY and CDR2 is SVGAGI in the germline V gene (reference sequence). The CDR3, as DNA: TGTGCCAGCGGGACAGGGGTTGGGTTGGGCACTGAAGCTTTCTTT. Its translation is CASGTGVGLGTEAFF.

J is TRBJ2-2 and V is TRBV28; 10 bases align to TRBD2. Germline V gives CDR1 MDHEN, CDR2 SYDVKM. The CDR3 loop spans 14 amino acids. V lost 2 bases to trimming and J lost 6 bases; unmatched junction nucleotides: 0. CDR3 sequence reads: CASSLLAGAGELFF. CDR3 nucleotide sequence: TGTGCCAGCAGTTTACTAGCGGGAGCCGGGGAGCTGTTTTTT.

The J gene is TRBJ2-7, the V gene TRBV5-1, with unresolved D. CDR1 is SGHRS and CDR2 is YFSETQ in the germline V gene. The length of the CDR3 is 16 residues. V lost 2 bases and J lost 5, with 20 bases in between. CDR3 loop: CASSLTPRAHIDEQYF. The CDR3 coding sequence is TGCGCCAGCAGCTTAACCCCTAGAGCGCACATCGACGAGCAGTACTTC.

The V and J genes are TRBV6-6 and TRBJ2-1; 9 bases agree with TRBD2. The germline CDR1 and CDR2 sequences are MNHNY and SVGAGI (reference sequence). The junction had 6 bases not matched to a gene; V was cut back by 2 bases and J by 7 bases. CDR3 length equals 15 residues. CDR3 DNA sequence: TGTGCCAGCAGTTACGGGGCGGGAGGGGGAAATGAGCAGTTCTTC. Translation: CASSYGAGGGNEQFF.

The chain joins TRBV12-5 to TRBJ2-5; a possible D gene is TRBD2 (5 bases). The germline gives CDR1 LGHNT, CDR2 FRNRAP. The V gene lost 6 bases and the J gene lost 0 bases, with 11 bases spanning the gap. There are 14 residues in the CDR3. CDR3 amino acids: CASGRWEYQETQYF. CDR3 DNA: TGTGCTAGTGGCCGATGGGAGTACCAAGAGACCCAGTACTTC.

V usage is TRBV2 and J usage is TRBJ1-2; weak D call: TRBD1 (5 bases). In germline, CDR1 is SNHLY, CDR2 FYNNEI. The CDR3 covers 14 residues. Trimming stripped 2 bases from V and 5 bases from J, with 12 bases between. The CDR3: CASSESRGEYGYTF. The CDR3 DNA reads as TGTGCCAGCAGTGAAAGTCGGGGGGAATATGGCTACACCTTC.

The table lists this clone with a count of one. The genes are TRBV27 and TRBJ1-1, with 9 bases fitting TRBD1. Germline V gene lookup returns CDR1 MNHEY and CDR2 SMNVEV (reference sequence). CDR3 length: 15 residues. Trimming at V came to 5 bases and at J to 0 bases, leaving 4 bases not matched to a gene. The CDR3 coding sequence is TGTGCCAGCAGTCCACGGGACAGGGTGAACACTGAAGCTTTCTTT. It specifies CASSPRDRVNTEAFF.

V gene TRBV5-8 combines with J gene TRBJ1-2; D gene unclear. Germline CDR1 SGHTS, CDR2 YDEGEE. The CDR3 consists of 14 residues. Between the trimmed V and J ends, which lost 0 bases and 6 bases, there was a span of 12 bases. CDR3 sequence: CASSLDQTQHGYTF. CDR3 in DNA: TGTGCCAGCAGCTTGGATCAGACTCAACATGGCTACACCTTC.

Comment on this clone: One end of the junction fails to match germline, which may point to a read error. In DNA, the CDR3 is TGTGCTAGCAGCTTAGCGCCCCCTAACCCCGGGACTAGCGGGAGGAATGAGCAGTTCTTC. This encodes CASSLAPPNPGTSGRNEQFF. V is TRBV7-7 and J is TRBJ2-1; 15 bases match TRBD2. Germline loops: CDR1 SSHAT, CDR2 FNYEAQ (reference sequence). This CDR3 comprises 20 residues.

J is TRBJ1-1 and V is TRBV6-5; a weak D match, TRBD1 (6 bases). This CDR3 has 14 amino acids. Trimming took off 7 bases at V and 6 bases at J, with 18 bases between the two ends. Germline CDR1 reads MNHEY; CDR2 reads SVGAGI. CDR3: CASTLGGGAPEAFF. CDR3 coding DNA: TGTGCCAGCACCTTGGGAGGGGGGGCCCCTGAAGCTTTCTTT.

The chain uses TRBV27 and TRBJ1-2, with D hard to call. Germline V CDR1 and CDR2: MNHEY, SMNVEV (reference sequence). The V and J ends lost 3 bases and 6 bases respectively, with 20 bases between them. The CDR3 has 16 residues. The CDR3 loop is CASSLVGQHHLNGYTF. In nucleotides, the CDR3 is TGTGCCAGCAGTTTGGTGGGTCAGCACCACCTAAATGGCTACACCTTC.

This CDR3 is CASSQRRTSGLNEQFF. In DNA, the CDR3 is TGTGCCAGCAGCCAGCGCCGGACTAGCGGCCTCAATGAGCAGTTCTTC. The chain carries TRBV14 and TRBJ2-1; 10 bases align to TRBD2. The J segment lost 6 bases and the V segment lost 3 bases, leaving 8 bases of the junction unmatched. Per germline, CDR1 SGHDN and CDR2 FVKESK. The CDR3 runs to 16 residues.

The J gene is TRBJ2-7, the V gene TRBV27; 7 nucleotides agree with TRBD1. CDR1 is MNHEY and CDR2 is SMNVEV in the germline V gene (reference sequence). V shed 11 bases, J shed 2 bases, and the junction held 3 bases outside the gene matches. There are 11 residues in the CDR3. The CDR3 nucleotides are TGTGCCTCAGGGGGTGCCTACGAGCAGTACTTC. It is translated as CASGGAYEQYF.

This chain joins TRBV4-1 and TRBJ2-1; TRBD1 might be the D (6 bases). V lost 2 bases, J lost 4 bases, and 9 bases lay in between. This CDR3 comprises 14 residues. Germline CDR1 and CDR2: MGHRA and YSYEKL. For the CDR3, the DNA is TGCGCCAGCAGCCAAAGACAGGAGTACAATGAGCAGTTCTTC. It translates to CASSQRQEYNEQFF.

This chain links TRBV7-2 with TRBJ2-3; 9 positions agree with TRBD2. V trimming: 5 bases; J trimming: 1 base; junction bases outside the gene matches: 7. CDR1 is SGHTA and CDR2 is FQGNSA in the germline V gene. The CDR3 has 16 residues. CDR3 sequence reads: CASSGTSGRGTDTQYF. CDR3 sequence (DNA): TGTGCCAGCAGCGGAACTAGCGGGCGGGGCACAGATACGCAGTATTTT.

The gene calls are TRBV6-5 and TRBJ2-7; D gene ambiguous. CDR3 length: 13 amino acids. Germline values: CDR1 MNHEY, CDR2 SVGAGI. V was trimmed by 4 bases and J by 4 bases, leaving 11 bases between them. The CDR3 protein is CASSSSALYEQYF. CDR3 nucleotide sequence: TGTGCCAGCAGTTCCTCCGCCTTGTACGAGCAGTACTTC.

This sequence joins TRBV10-1 and TRBJ1-5; weak D call: TRBD1 (5 bases). CDR3 length equals 13 residues. V lost 4 bases to trimming and J lost 5 bases, with 9 bases between them. The germline gives CDR1 WNHNN, CDR2 SYGVQD (reference sequence). For the CDR3, the DNA is TGCGCCAGCAGTGTTCGGGGGGATCAGCCCCAGCATTTT. The encoded protein is CASSVRGDQPQHF.